The 6 T cell receptor beta chains below were found in one sample sequenced in a study of technical replicates of blood from several donors. TCRdb's copy holds only in-frame clones and misses some; the assay was immunoSEQ multiplex PCR. The data show approximately 93,000 clones, 94% seen once. The sequenced sample consisted of T cells isolated from PBMCs. The receptors were gathered from a human donor in good health.

The chain uses TRBV4-2 and TRBJ1-2; 7 bases are a match to TRBD1. The CDR3 consists of 15 residues. After removal of 5 bases from V and 2 bases from J, the junction contained 8 bases not matched to a gene. Germline CDR1 reads LGHNA; CDR2 reads YNFKEQ. CDR3 DNA: TGTGCCAGCAGCTACCCGGACAGGCCCAACTATGGCTACACCTTC. Protein sequence: CASSYPDRPNYGYTF.

The gene calls are TRBV6-1 and TRBJ1-1, with a possible D match to TRBD1 (5 bases). Trimming left V 7 bases short and J 7 bases short, with 16 bases between. From germline, CDR1 is MNHNS and CDR2 SASEGT. The CDR3 consists of 13 residues. CDR3: CASIIIRGYEAFF. The CDR3 coding sequence is TGTGCCAGCATTATTATAAGGGGATATGAAGCTTTCTTT.

The chain employs TRBV2 and TRBJ1-1; D is ambiguous. CDR3 length: 12 amino acids. CDR1 is SNHLY and CDR2 is FYNNEI in the germline V gene. Trimming took 7 bases from V and 1 from J, leaving 7 bases between them. CDR3: CASTVENTEAFF. CDR3 nucleotide sequence: TGTGCCAGCACGGTCGAGAACACTGAAGCTTTCTTT.

This chain connects TRBV5-1 to TRBJ2-6, with D perhaps matching TRBD2 (6 bases). The V gene lost 4 bases and the J gene lost 0 bases, with 14 bases spanning the gap. The CDR3 sequence is 17 residues long. The germline gives CDR1 SGHRS, CDR2 YFSETQ. The CDR3 DNA reads TGCGCCAGCAGCCAGGGAGGTGCGGGCTCTGGGGCCAACGTCCTGACTTTC. As protein: CASSQGGAGSGANVLTF.

The V call is TRBV5-1, the J call TRBJ1-5; 8 nucleotides match TRBD1. CDR1 and CDR2 (germline): SGHRS, YFSETQ. Trimming at V came to 4 bases and at J to 5 bases, leaving 8 bases not matched to a gene. The CDR3 runs 15 residues. The CDR3 reads CASSTGQGPYQPQHF. The CDR3 DNA follows: TGCGCCAGCAGCACCGGACAGGGCCCCTATCAGCCCCAGCATTTT.

This clone has only one observation. The rearrangement uses TRBV2 and TRBJ1-5; D might be TRBD1 (6 bases). This CDR3 spans 13 amino acids. V lost 6 bases and J 6 bases, leaving 12 bases between the germline ends. Per the germline V gene, CDR1 is SNHLY and CDR2 is FYNNEI. CDR3 coding DNA: TGTGCCAGCAGCGAGACAGGTTTTCAGCCCCAGCATTTT. Encoded protein: CASSETGFQPQHF. Using reference TRBV2 and TRBJ1-5 for the parts outside the CDR3, the full variable domain is EPEVTQTPSHQVTQMGQEVILRCVPISNHLYFYWYRQILGQKVEFLVSFYNNEISEKSEIFDDQFSVERPDGSNFTLKIRSTKLEDSAMYFCASSETGFQPQHFGDGTRLSIL.